Below, 14 T cell receptor beta chains from the same sample are listed, as sequenced in a study of blood T cell repertoires in COVID-19. Measured with immunoSEQ multiplex PCR; TCRdb has only the in-frame clones, and not every one. Here the sample spans about 200,000 clones, approximately 86% being singletons. The sequenced sample consisted of PBMCs or T cells enriched from blood (not recorded which). All receptors come from a middle-aged woman with acute COVID-19.

This chain links TRBV7-2 with TRBJ2-7; D is possibly TRBD2 (5 bases). Germline V lookup: CDR1 SGHTA, CDR2 FQGNSA. Trimming removed 0 bases from V and 7 bases from J, with 10 bases in between. The CDR3 length is 13 residues. The DNA for the CDR3 is TGTGCCAGCAGCTTAGCGGACCCGGGGGAGCAGTACTTC. Amino acids: CASSLADPGEQYF.

The chain employs TRBV19 and TRBJ2-5; D is possibly TRBD2 (5 bases). Per the germline V gene, CDR1 is LNHDA and CDR2 is SQIVND (reference sequence). The CDR3 has 16 amino acids. V lost 6 bases to trimming and J lost 2 bases, with 19 bases between them. CDR3 sequence (DNA): TGTGCCAGTAGGGCCGGGGTAGCAGAGGATCAAGAGACCCAGTACTTC. It is translated as CASRAGVAEDQETQYF.

This clone appeared a single time. The chain employs TRBV7-3 and TRBJ2-3, with D possibly TRBD2 on 7 matching bases. The V gene's germline CDR1 is SGHTA and CDR2 FQGTGA. The V and J ends lost 2 bases and 6 bases respectively, with 18 bases between them. The length of the CDR3 is 16 residues. The CDR3 DNA reads TGTGCCAGCAGCTTAGTGTACGGGGGGCTGGGCGATACGCAGTATTTT. Its translation: CASSLVYGGLGDTQYF.

This chain connects TRBV29-1 to TRBJ1-1, with no clear D. With 4 bases removed from V and 0 bases from J, the gap between germline ends came to 6 bases. The CDR3 contains 12 residues. Germline lookup yields CDR1 SQVTM and CDR2 ANQGSEA. CDR3 protein: CSVAVMNTEAFF. The CDR3 region has the DNA TGCAGCGTTGCAGTGATGAACACTGAAGCTTTCTTT.

The rearrangement links TRBV28 to TRBJ1-3, with TRBD1 matching over 10 bases. Germline lookup yields CDR1 MDHEN and CDR2 SYDVKM. CDR3 length: 19 amino acids. V gave up 6 bases and J gave up 0 bases; unmatched junction bases: 14. The DNA for the CDR3 is TGTGCCAGCAGGGAGGACAGGGGGTCTGCACAACACTCTGGAAACACCATATATTTT. It specifies CASREDRGSAQHSGNTIYF.

This rearrangement joins TRBV2 to TRBJ1-1; D possibly corresponds to TRBD1 (6 bases). The CDR3 spans 13 residues. V was trimmed by 8 bases and J by 3 bases, leaving 13 bases between them. The V gene's germline CDR1 is SNHLY and CDR2 FYNNEI. CDR3 loop: CASGPGQYTEAFF. DNA of the CDR3: TGTGCCAGCGGCCCAGGACAGTACACTGAAGCTTTCTTT. Based on the CDR3 plus reference TRBV2 and TRBJ1-1, the full variable domain is EPEVTQTPSHQVTQMGQEVILRCVPISNHLYFYWYRQILGQKVEFLVSFYNNEISEKSEIFDDQFSVERPDGSNFTLKIRSTKLEDSAMYFCASGPGQYTEAFFGQGTRLTVV.

CDR3 bases: TGTGCCAGCAGCCCCGAAGGACAGGCCCATCAGCCCCAGCATTTT. Protein: CASSPEGQAHQPQHF. This chain connects TRBV6-5 to TRBJ1-5; 7 bases line up with TRBD1. J lost 5 bases, V lost 6 bases, and 10 bases had no gene match. This CDR3 spans 15 amino acids. The germline gives CDR1 MNHEY, CDR2 SVGAGI.

The chain couples TRBV28 to TRBJ1-1, with a possible D match to TRBD1 (6 bases). Germline V lookup: CDR1 MDHEN, CDR2 SYDVKM. Trimming removed 2 bases at V and 9 bases at J, with 19 bases between. The CDR3 runs to 15 residues. The CDR3 loop reads CASSLPGKRTAKAFF. In DNA, the CDR3 is TGTGCCAGCAGTTTACCGGGCAAAAGGACAGCAAAAGCTTTCTTT.

The chain has TRBV5-1 and TRBJ2-3; D perhaps matches TRBD2 (5 bases). The V end was cut by 0 bases, the J end by 0 bases, with 14 bases between. The CDR3 is 17 amino acids. Germline V gene lookup returns CDR1 SGHRS and CDR2 YFSETQ. The CDR3 spells CASSLVGGSTSTDTQYF. The CDR3 nucleotides are TGCGCCAGCAGCTTGGTCGGCGGGTCTACTAGCACAGATACGCAGTATTTT.

This chain links TRBV27 with TRBJ2-5; D is possibly TRBD2 (6 bases). Trimming stripped 6 bases from V and 5 bases from J, with 13 bases between. The germline CDR1 and CDR2 sequences are MNHEY and SMNVEV (reference sequence). The CDR3 totals 13 residues. The CDR3, as DNA: TGTGCCAGCAGCAGAGCCCGGGGGGAGACCCAGTACTTC. Amino acids: CASSRARGETQYF.

This clone was recorded a few times. This rearrangement joins TRBV27 to TRBJ2-7; TRBD1 agrees at 8 bases. CDR1 is MNHEY, CDR2 SMNVEV, per germline (reference sequence). The ends lost 5 bases at V and 5 bases at J; junction bases unmatched: 8. The CDR3 sequence is 14 residues long. This chain's CDR3 is CASSPWTGINEQYF. The CDR3 DNA sequence: TGTGCCAGCAGTCCCTGGACAGGGATCAACGAGCAGTACTTC.

This clone was seen once. The CDR3 protein is CASRDAGASPLHF. CDR3 in DNA: TGTGCCAGCAGGGACGCGGGGGCTTCACCCCTCCACTTT. The chain employs TRBV28 and TRBJ1-6; D perhaps matches TRBD1 (6 bases). Germline loops: CDR1 MDHEN, CDR2 SYDVKM. The CDR3 covers 13 residues. With 6 bases removed from V and 9 bases from J, the gap between germline ends came to 12 bases. The whole variable domain, remainder taken from reference TRBV28 and TRBJ1-6, is DVKVTQSSRYLVKRTGEKVFLECVQDMDHENMFWYRQDPGLGLRLIYFSYDVKMKEKGDIPEGYSVSREKKERFSLILESASTNQTSMYLCASRDAGASPLHFGNGTRLTVT.

The rearrangement uses TRBV27 and TRBJ2-1; 9 bases are a match to TRBD2. The V gene's germline CDR1 is MNHEY and CDR2 SMNVEV (reference sequence). Trimming at V came to 5 bases and at J to 9 bases, leaving 11 bases not matched to a gene. The CDR3 totals 15 residues. The CDR3 nucleotides are TGTGCCAGCAGTGTCGGGACTAGCTCAACCGGTGAGCAGTTCTTC. It translates to CASSVGTSSTGEQFF.

The V and J genes are TRBV5-1 and TRBJ1-4, with 8 bases aligning to TRBD1. Germline V gives CDR1 SGHRS, CDR2 YFSETQ. The CDR3 length is 16 residues. V lost 5 bases, J lost 0 bases, and 6 bases stayed unmatched. The CDR3 spells CASSLTGDTTNEKLFF. The CDR3 coding sequence is TGCGCCAGCAGTTTGACAGGGGATACAACTAATGAAAAACTGTTTTTT.